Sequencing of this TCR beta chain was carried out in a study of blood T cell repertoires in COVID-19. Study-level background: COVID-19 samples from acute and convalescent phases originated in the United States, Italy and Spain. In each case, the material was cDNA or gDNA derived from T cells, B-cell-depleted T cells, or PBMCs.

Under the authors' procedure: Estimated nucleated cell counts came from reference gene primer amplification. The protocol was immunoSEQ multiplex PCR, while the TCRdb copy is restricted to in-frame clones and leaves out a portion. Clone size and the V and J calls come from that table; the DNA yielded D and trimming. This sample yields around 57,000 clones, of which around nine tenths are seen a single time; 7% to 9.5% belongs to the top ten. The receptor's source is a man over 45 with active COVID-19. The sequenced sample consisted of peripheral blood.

The CDR3 DNA is TGTGCCAGCAGCTATCGTAGGACAGGAGGCCTCTCTTATGGCTACACCTTC. Its protein is CASSYRRTGGLSYGYTF. The rearrangement uses TRBV3-1 (or the pseudogene TRBV3-2) and TRBJ1-2, with 7 bases that match TRBD1. The CDR3 sequence is 17 residues long. Germline V gives CDR1 LGHDT, CDR2 YNNKEL (reference sequence). The junction had 17 bases not matched to a gene; V was cut back by 5 bases and J by 5 bases.